A single sample is the source of the 27 T cell receptor beta chains below, sequenced in a study of T cells after yellow fever vaccination. TCRdb re-derived calls from the 5' RACE reads in MiXCR, one entry per CDR3 protein. The sample yields some 250,000 distinct CDR3 sequences, 6.9% seen once. Sample: CD4+ T cells sorted from PBMCs, taken 15 days after the yellow fever booster vaccination. All receptors derive from a young man who received the YFV17D yellow fever vaccine.

This clonotype was observed a handful of times. V usage is TRBV5-1 and J usage is TRBJ2-7; 7 bases map to TRBD2. The junction had 25 bases not matched to a gene; V was cut back by 1 base and J by 3 bases. Germline V gene data show CDR1 as SGHRS and CDR2 as YFSETQ. This CDR3 comprises 21 residues. Here the CDR3 DNA reads TGCGCCAGCAGCTTGAAGGACTCCCTACATCCTAGCGGTTCCAGGAACTACGAGCAGTACTTC. Translation gives CASSLKDSLHPSGSRNYEQYF.

The chain links TRBV28 to TRBJ1-2, with 7 bases fitting TRBD1. CDR1 is MDHEN, CDR2 SYDVKM, per germline. The V and J ends lost 7 bases and 3 bases, in that order; junction bases with no gene match: 8. This CDR3 contains 14 residues. The CDR3: CASTLYRGDYGYTF. The DNA of the CDR3 is TGTGCCAGCACACTATACAGGGGAGACTATGGCTACACCTTC.

The chain employs TRBV11-2 and TRBJ2-1; either TRBD1 or TRBD2 may fit D (5 bases each). Trimming stripped 5 bases from V and 1 base from J, with 12 bases between. The CDR3 runs 15 residues. Germline CDR1 SGHAT, CDR2 FQNNGV. DNA of the CDR3: TGTGCCAGCAGCCCCCTTGAGGGGTCCTACAATGAGCAGTTCTTC. Residues: CASSPLEGSYNEQFF. The full variable domain, with the rest looked up from reference TRBV11-2 and TRBJ2-1, is EAGVAQSPRYKIIEKRQSVAFWCNPISGHATLYWYQQILGQGPKLLIQFQNNGVVDDSQLPKDRFSAERLKGVDSTLKIQPAKLEDSAVYLCASSPLEGSYNEQFFGPGTRLTVL.

This clonotype was seen at least ten times. The chain links TRBV3-1 to TRBJ2-1, with 10 positions matching TRBD2. Trimming cost V 2 bases and J 6 bases; bases outside gene matches: 4. Germline-derived CDR1 and CDR2 are LGHDT and YNNKEL (reference sequence). The CDR3 extends over 15 amino acids. In DNA, the CDR3 is TGTGCCAGCAGCCAACTTACTAGCGGGATCAATGAGCAGTTCTTC. The encoded protein is CASSQLTSGINEQFF.

This clonotype came up many times. The CDR3 sequence is CASSRGWETQYF. The CDR3 coding sequence is TGTGCCAGCAGCAGGGGTTGGGAGACCCAGTACTTC. V usage is TRBV28 and J usage is TRBJ2-5; D possibly corresponds to TRBD1 (6 bases). Germline CDR1 reads MDHEN; CDR2 reads SYDVKM. The V end lost 6 bases, the J end lost 5 bases, and 10 bases lay between the germline ends. This CDR3 has 12 amino acids.

This clonotype was counted at least ten times. The rearrangement links TRBV7-2 to TRBJ1-2; maybe TRBD1 (6 bases). With 1 base removed from V and 8 bases from J, the gap between germline ends came to 14 bases. Germline-derived CDR1 and CDR2 are SGHTA and FQGNSA. This CDR3 contains 14 residues. The CDR3: CASSLEGGLGGYTF. In nucleotides, the CDR3 is TGTGCCAGCAGCTTAGAAGGGGGACTTGGCGGCTACACCTTC. Full variable domain (outside the CDR3, taken from reference TRBV7-2 and TRBJ1-2): GAGVSQSPSNKVTEKGKDVELRCDPISGHTALYWYRQSLGQGLEFLIYFQGNSAPDKSGLPSDRFSAERTGGSVSTLTIQRTQQEDSAVYLCASSLEGGLGGYTFGSGTRLTVV.

This clonotype was detected many times. The CDR3 DNA reads as TGTGCCAGCAGCACCCGGACTAGCAGCCAAGAGACCCAGTACTTC. It is translated as CASSTRTSSQETQYF. V gene TRBV4-2 combines with J gene TRBJ2-5; 8 bases map to TRBD2. The CDR3 has 15 residues. Germline V lookup: CDR1 LGHNA, CDR2 YNFKEQ. Trimming removed 5 bases from V and 1 base from J; junction bases left unmatched: 6.

The chain is built from TRBV7-2 and TRBJ2-7; D not resolved. Trimming stripped 1 base from V and 6 bases from J, with 19 bases between. The CDR3 loop spans 16 amino acids. CDR1 and CDR2 from the germline V gene are SGHTA and FQGNSA. The CDR3 bases are TGTGCCAGCAGCTTAGAAGGTAATAGTGTGGCTCTCGAGCAGTACTTC. Residues: CASSLEGNSVALEQYF. The whole variable domain, remainder taken from reference TRBV7-2 and TRBJ2-7, is GAGVSQSPSNKVTEKGKDVELRCDPISGHTALYWYRQSLGQGLEFLIYFQGNSAPDKSGLPSDRFSAERTGGSVSTLTIQRTQQEDSAVYLCASSLEGNSVALEQYFGPGTRLTVT.

The chain couples TRBV20-1 to TRBJ2-1; D gene uncertain. V lost 2 bases and J lost 3, with 11 bases in between. From germline, CDR1 is DFQATT and CDR2 SNEGSKA (reference sequence). The CDR3 is made up of 14 amino acids. The CDR3 here is CSARRNDLYNEQFF. CDR3 DNA: TGCAGTGCTAGACGAAATGACCTCTACAATGAGCAGTTCTTC.

This clonotype was seen a handful of times. This chain uses TRBV14 with TRBJ2-2, with D uncertain. Germline V CDR1 and CDR2: SGHDN, FVKESK. Deletions cut 5 bases from V and 4 bases from J, with 11 bases between. The CDR3 loop spans 14 amino acids. Written as DNA, the CDR3 is TGTGCCAGCAGCGTCAAGCGCGGCACCGGGGAGCTGTTTTTT. Its protein is CASSVKRGTGELFF.

The chain recombines TRBV20-1 with TRBJ2-5, with 8 bases identical to TRBD1. With 0 bases clipped from V and 4 bases from J, the junction kept 4 bases outside the gene matches. CDR1 and CDR2 from the germline V gene are DFQATT and SNEGSKA (reference sequence). The CDR3 length is 14 residues. The CDR3 DNA reads as TGCAGTGCTAGAGAGTGGACAGGGAGAGAGACCCAGTACTTC. It yields the protein CSAREWTGRETQYF.

The CDR3 spells CSASRQGDGAEAFF. The CDR3 region has the DNA TGCAGTGCTAGTCGTCAGGGGGATGGGGCTGAAGCTTTCTTT. The genes are TRBV20-1 and TRBJ1-1, with TRBD1 matching over 7 bases. V lost 3 bases, J lost 6 bases, and 10 bases stayed unmatched. Germline values: CDR1 DFQATT, CDR2 SNEGSKA (reference sequence). The CDR3 extends over 14 amino acids.

This clonotype occurred many times. Germline and junction disagree at one end, which may indicate a read error. The genes are TRBV7-7 and TRBJ2-2; TRBD2 agrees at 8 bases. CDR3 size: 16 residues. CDR1 is SSHAT, CDR2 FNYEAQ, per germline (reference sequence). CDR3 sequence (DNA): TGTGCTAGCAGCGGGGGTCCTAGTGCGAACACCGGGGAGCTGTTTTTT. Translated: CASSGGPSANTGELFF.

This clonotype was picked up many times. The genes are TRBV20-1 and TRBJ2-1, with D maybe TRBD2 (5 bases). With 3 bases removed from V and 0 bases from J, the gap between germline ends came to 9 bases. The CDR3 consists of 14 residues. Germline V gene lookup returns CDR1 DFQATT and CDR2 SNEGSKA (reference sequence). The CDR3 region is CSARDSSSYNEQFF. The CDR3 DNA reads as TGCAGTGCTAGGGACTCCAGCTCCTACAATGAGCAGTTCTTC.

This clonotype was observed a few times. The chain is built from TRBV7-2 and TRBJ2-7; 7 bases map to TRBD2. The germline CDR1 and CDR2 sequences are SGHTA and FQGNSA. The CDR3 sequence is 15 residues long. After removal of 1 base from V and 12 bases from J, the junction contained 15 bases not matched to a gene. CDR3 loop: CASSLEPASGPWGYF. Here the CDR3 DNA reads TGTGCCAGCAGCTTAGAACCGGCTAGCGGCCCCTGGGGGTACTTC.

This clonotype turned up a few times. The chain recombines TRBV5-1 with TRBJ2-1, with a weak D call TRBD2 (6 bases). The germline V and J ends were trimmed by 4 bases and 0 bases, with 17 bases remaining between them. The CDR3 has 17 residues. The germline gives CDR1 SGHRS, CDR2 YFSETQ. The CDR3: CASSGFGGPSSYNEQFF. CDR3 bases: TGCGCCAGCAGCGGTTTCGGGGGACCAAGCTCCTACAATGAGCAGTTCTTC.

This clonotype was seen many times. The genes are TRBV24-1 and TRBJ2-1; 10 positions match TRBD2. The CDR3 is made up of 16 amino acids. Germline loops: CDR1 KGHDR, CDR2 SFDVKD. V lost 2 bases, J lost 0 bases, and 0 bases stayed unmatched. CDR3 DNA: TGTGCCACCAGTGATTCTAGCGGGAGCTCCTACAATGAGCAGTTCTTC. Its protein is CATSDSSGSSYNEQFF.

This chain connects TRBV5-6 to TRBJ2-7; D may be TRBD1 (5 bases). The germline CDR1 and CDR2 sequences are SGHDT and YYEEEE. This CDR3 has 14 residues. Trimming removed 1 base from V and 3 bases from J, with 11 bases in between. CDR3 loop: CASSLRGADYEQYF. In DNA, the CDR3 is TGTGCCAGCAGCTTGAGGGGTGCGGACTACGAGCAGTACTTC.

This clonotype has at least ten counts. The chain is built from TRBV12-3 or TRBV12-4 and TRBJ1-5; a possible D gene is TRBD1 (5 bases). Trimming stripped 8 bases from V and 4 bases from J, with 9 bases between. This CDR3 comprises 12 residues. CDR3 in DNA: TGTGCCAGCCGGGGGATAAATCAGCCCCAGCATTTT. It translates to CASRGINQPQHF.

The V gene is TRBV5-4, the J gene TRBJ2-1; the match to TRBD2 covers 12 bases. CDR1 is SGHNT and CDR2 is YYREEE in the germline V gene (reference sequence). This CDR3 comprises 19 residues. The junction had 17 bases not matched to a gene; V was cut back by 0 bases and J by 10 bases. CDR3 nucleotides: TGTGCCAGCAGCTTGGGGACTAGCGGGGCTCTGACCTGGGGGGAAGAGCAGTTCTTC. Translation: CASSLGTSGALTWGEEQFF.

The chain links TRBV7-8 to TRBJ2-2, with D uncertain. There are 13 residues in the CDR3. Germline values: CDR1 SGHVS, CDR2 FQNEAQ. V gave up 5 bases and J gave up 8 bases, with 12 bases separating them. The CDR3 here is CASSLDLIGELFF. The CDR3 DNA reads TGTGCCAGCAGCCTGGACCTAATTGGGGAGCTGTTTTTT.

This clonotype was found many times. The rearrangement joins TRBV28 to TRBJ2-1, with D tentatively TRBD1 or TRBD2 (5 bases each). The CDR3 runs 14 residues. V was cut by 6 bases and J by 7 bases, with 16 bases left in between. From germline, CDR1 is MDHEN and CDR2 SYDVKM. Here the CDR3 DNA reads TGTGCCAGCAGGCGCCCCGGGGCGGTGAATGAGCAGTTCTTC. It yields the protein CASRRPGAVNEQFF.

V is TRBV4-2 and J is TRBJ2-7; D gene uncertain. Germline CDR1 and CDR2: LGHNA and YNFKEQ. V was clipped by 0 bases and J by 2 bases, with 11 bases between them. The CDR3 has 15 residues. The DNA of the CDR3 is TGTGCCAGCAGCCAAGACTTTAGTAACCCCTACGAGCAGTACTTC. This gives the protein CASSQDFSNPYEQYF.

This clonotype was observed many times. This chain connects TRBV7-8 to TRBJ1-2; D possibly corresponds to TRBD1 (6 bases). Germline V CDR1 and CDR2: SGHVS, FQNEAQ. This CDR3 is 16 amino acids long. V was clipped by 2 bases and J by 9 bases, with 22 bases between them. The CDR3 sequence is CASSLLVGQRAGSYTF. The DNA of the CDR3 is TGTGCCAGCAGCTTATTGGTCGGACAGAGGGCCGGGAGCTACACCTTC. Based on the CDR3 plus reference TRBV7-8 and TRBJ1-2, the full variable domain is GAGVSQSPRYKVAKRGQDVALRCDPISGHVSLFWYQQALGQGPEFLTYFQNEAQLDKSGLPSDRFFAERPEGSVSTLKIQRTQQEDSAVYLCASSLLVGQRAGSYTFGSGTRLTVV.

Notes on this clonotype: It may be a read error: a sequence one base away is much more abundant. The chain links TRBV7-9 to TRBJ2-7, with 7 bases fitting TRBD1. Germline V CDR1 and CDR2: SEHNR, FQNEAQ (reference sequence). The CDR3 runs to 14 residues. CDR3 protein: CSSSLGTAGDEQYF. CDR3 bases: TGTTCCAGCAGCTTGGGGACAGCTGGCGACGAGCAGTACTTC.

The V and J genes are TRBV6-5 and TRBJ2-7; 10 bases line up with TRBD1. The germline V gene has CDR1 MNHEY and CDR2 SVGAGI. Germline trimming cut 6 bases from V and 3 bases from J; bases unmatched to any gene: 8. The CDR3 totals 15 residues. CDR3 nucleotide sequence: TGTGCCAGCAGCCCGACAGGGGGCGGCTACTACGAGCAGTACTTC. This codes for CASSPTGGGYYEQYF.

This chain joins TRBV9 and TRBJ2-1, with 7 positions matching TRBD1. Germline loops: CDR1 SGDLS, CDR2 YYNGEE. J gave up 6 bases and V 1 base, and 10 bases lay outside the gene matches. The CDR3 totals 16 residues. CDR3 sequence (DNA): TGTGCCAGCAGCGTATCTCCGGGACAGCCGTCCAATGAGCAGTTCTTC. The encoded protein is CASSVSPGQPSNEQFF.